In this sample, the clone carrying this T cell receptor (beta chain) turned up a few times. Preparation of the TCRbeta library used unique molecular identifiers. Each CDR3 protein gets one entry after TCRdb re-called the PCR reads with MiXCR. The data contain about 340,000 distinct CDR3 sequences, 13% of them singletons. The source of the sample is a study of T-cell reconstitution after alpha-beta-depleted transplantation in children. The CDR3 runs to 16 residues. V dropped 4 bases and J dropped 0 bases, with 15 bases sitting between them. CDR1 is SGHRS and CDR2 is YFSETQ in the germline V gene. The input for sequencing was PBMCs, taken from the stem cell graft. The origin of this receptor is a human donor who donated a stem cell graft to a child with Fanconi anemia. The chain combines TRBV5-1 with TRBJ2-3; no definite D call. CDR3 nucleotides: TGCGCCAGCAGCCCGACCGGCTCGTCTAGCACAGATACGCAGTATTTT. Its protein is CASSPTGSSSTDTQYF.